What follows are 21 T cell receptor beta chains derived from one specimen sequenced in a study of sequential checkpoint blockade in melanoma. The sample's treatment: randomized to nivolumab then ipilimumab (arm A) or the reverse (arm B). Assay: immunoSEQ multiplex PCR; the TCRdb copy retains only in-frame clones and omits some. The table lists roughly 13,000 clones, over 20% of them singletons. The sequences come from tumor tissue (inferred from file names), collected from a patient given nivolumab and ipilimumab in sequence. The receptors were sampled from a human donor with melanoma.

The CDR3 region is CASTLGGEGTEAFF. In nucleotides, the CDR3 is TGTGCCAGCACCCTAGGGGGTGAGGGCACTGAAGCTTTCTTT. V and J are TRBV6-8 and TRBJ1-1; possibly TRBD1 for D (6 bases). Trimming stripped 7 bases from V and 4 bases from J, with 16 bases between. The germline gives CDR1 MNHGY, CDR2 SAAAGT. The CDR3 contains 14 residues.

In its sample, this clone was seen many times. The V gene is TRBV11-3, the J gene TRBJ2-7; 8 bases are a match to TRBD2. V was clipped by 5 bases and J by 9 bases; unmatched bases: 15. The germline gives CDR1 SGHNT, CDR2 YENEEA. CDR3 length: 15 residues. The CDR3 protein is CASSPVGSGSTGQYF. The CDR3 DNA reads TGTGCCAGCAGCCCGGTCGGGAGCGGGAGCACAGGGCAGTACTTC.

At least ten counts were recorded for this clone. V is TRBV11-3 and J is TRBJ1-1; tentative D call: TRBD1 (5 bases). In germline, CDR1 is SGHNT, CDR2 YENEEA. The length of the CDR3 is 17 residues. Deletions cut 2 bases from V and 1 base from J, with 17 bases between. The CDR3 spells CASSLRNLMGGNTEAFF. In DNA form, the CDR3 reads TGTGCCAGCAGCTTAAGGAACTTAATGGGGGGGAACACTGAAGCTTTCTTT.

In its sample, this clone was seen many times. The chain is built from TRBV4-1 and TRBJ1-5; possibly TRBD1 for D (6 bases). The CDR3 extends over 17 amino acids. V was trimmed by 0 bases and J by 5 bases, leaving 17 bases between them. Germline loops: CDR1 MGHRA, CDR2 YSYEKL. CDR3 protein: CASSQDWGRGAHQPQHF. CDR3 coding DNA: TGCGCCAGCAGCCAAGATTGGGGCAGGGGAGCCCATCAGCCCCAGCATTTT.

This clone was seen a handful of times. The V gene is TRBV11-3, the J gene TRBJ1-1; TRBD1 matches 8 bases. The CDR3 loop spans 14 amino acids. Germline lookup yields CDR1 SGHNT and CDR2 YENEEA. Trimming removed 3 bases from V and 8 bases from J; junction bases left unmatched: 8. In DNA, the CDR3 is TGTGCCAGCAGCTTCGGGCAGGGGGCTTCAGAAGCTTTCTTT. Its protein is CASSFGQGASEAFF. Together with reference TRBV11-3 and TRBJ1-1, the CDR3 gives the full variable domain: EAGVVQSPRYKIIEKKQPVAFWCNPISGHNTLYWYLQNLGQGPELLIRYENEEAVDDSQLPKDRFSAERLKGVDSTLKIQPAELGDSAVYLCASSFGQGASEAFFGQGTRLTVV.

The CDR3 bases are TGTGCCAGCAGACCCGGGATCACGGCCTACGAGCAGTACTTC. This encodes CASRPGITAYEQYF. The chain combines TRBV6-8 with TRBJ2-7; possible D gene TRBD2, 5 bases. The germline V gene has CDR1 MNHGY and CDR2 SAAAGT. The CDR3 has 14 residues. V was pared by 6 bases and J by 2 bases, with 14 bases between.

This clone was seen only a few times. The J gene is TRBJ2-5, the V gene TRBV9; D perhaps matches TRBD2 (6 bases). Germline V CDR1 and CDR2: SGDLS, YYNGEE. This CDR3 contains 15 residues. Trimming removed 3 bases from V and 2 bases from J, with 14 bases in between. CDR3 DNA: TGTGCCAGCAGCGCCGACGGGAGAATACAAGAGACCCAGTACTTC. Protein: CASSADGRIQETQYF.

In its sample, this clone ranks as medium-sized. The chain links TRBV25-1 to TRBJ1-5; a possible D gene is TRBD1 (6 bases). Trimming cost V 7 bases and J 5 bases, with 9 bases left between them. In germline, CDR1 is MGHDK, CDR2 SYGVNS. This CDR3 contains 12 residues. CDR3 sequence reads: CASTRGDQPQHF. CDR3 bases: TGTGCCAGCACCAGGGGCGATCAGCCCCAGCATTTT.

The chain couples TRBV25-1 to TRBJ2-7; D is undetermined. Germline CDR1 and CDR2: MGHDK and SYGVNS. There are 14 residues in the CDR3. Between the trimmed V and J ends, which lost 5 bases and 4 bases, there was a span of 15 bases. As DNA, the CDR3 is TGTGCCAGCAGTCATGCGTCATTAGGTTACGAGCAGTACTTC. It is translated as CASSHASLGYEQYF.

The chain combines TRBV23-1 with TRBJ2-1; the match to TRBD2 covers 8 bases. TRBV23-1 is an open reading frame, and its role is uncertain. The CDR3 is made up of 16 amino acids. The V gene end was trimmed by 6 bases and the J gene end by 3 bases; junction bases not matched to a gene: 10. The chain's CDR3 is CASSQVSGTSYNEQFF. In DNA form, the CDR3 reads TGCGCCAGCAGCCAAGTCTCCGGGACTAGCTACAATGAGCAGTTCTTC.

The CDR3 DNA is TGCGCCAGCAGGCCGGGACAGGGAAGAAACGAGCAGTACTTC. Protein sequence: CASRPGQGRNEQYF. The chain is built from TRBV5-1 and TRBJ2-7; 9 nucleotides line up with TRBD1. The V gene end was trimmed by 5 bases and the J gene end by 5 bases; junction bases not matched to a gene: 8. From germline, CDR1 is SGHRS and CDR2 YFSETQ. This CDR3 spans 14 amino acids.

The chain is built from TRBV11-3 and TRBJ1-5; tentative D call: TRBD1 (5 bases). V was cut by 3 bases and J by 3 bases, with 12 bases left in between. CDR3 length: 15 amino acids. Per the germline V gene, CDR1 is SGHNT and CDR2 is YENEEA. CDR3 region: CASSLAGGPNQPQHF. The DNA of the CDR3 is TGTGCCAGCAGCTTGGCGGGGGGTCCCAATCAGCCCCAGCATTTT.

The chain employs TRBV5-1 and TRBJ2-1; 16 bases map to TRBD2. There are 17 residues in the CDR3. The junction had 10 bases not matched to a gene; V was cut back by 4 bases and J by 9 bases. The germline V gene has CDR1 SGHRS and CDR2 YFSETQ. The chain's CDR3 is CASSKAGLAGGDGEQFF. Here the CDR3 DNA reads TGCGCCAGCAGCAAGGCGGGACTAGCGGGGGGGGACGGTGAGCAGTTCTTC.

This clone has just a few counts. The chain couples TRBV25-1 to TRBJ2-5; no reliable D call. The CDR3 runs 14 residues. CDR1 is MGHDK and CDR2 is SYGVNS in the germline V gene. The V gene lost 8 bases and the J gene lost 1 base, with 14 bases spanning the gap. The CDR3 coding sequence is TGTGCCAGCCCACCCGGACGGATCCAAGAGACCCAGTACTTC. It codes for CASPPGRIQETQYF.

Only a few counts were recorded for this clone. This chain connects TRBV19 to TRBJ2-2, with no clear D. The V gene's germline CDR1 is LNHDA and CDR2 SQIVND (reference sequence). V lost 6 bases and J 8 bases, leaving 16 bases between the germline ends. CDR3 length: 14 amino acids. For the CDR3, the DNA is TGTGCCAGTAGGGCTGGTCCCTTGAGTGGGGAGCTGTTTTTT. This encodes CASRAGPLSGELFF.

This clone is medium-sized by share. The rearrangement uses TRBV11-3 and TRBJ1-1; TRBD1 might be the D (5 bases). V lost 0 bases, J lost 0 bases, and 11 bases lay in between. The CDR3 loop spans 16 amino acids. Germline V gives CDR1 SGHNT, CDR2 YENEEA. CDR3 nucleotides: TGTGCCAGCAGCTTAGATGCCGGGGGTGTGAACACTGAAGCTTTCTTT. Residues: CASSLDAGGVNTEAFF.

This chain joins TRBV6-8 and TRBJ2-5, with 7 bases that match TRBD2. CDR1 and CDR2 (germline): MNHGY, SAAAGT. Trimming removed 5 bases from V and 5 bases from J; junction bases left unmatched: 14. This CDR3 region has 16 residues. This chain's CDR3 is CASSPRTSRGVETQYF. CDR3 DNA sequence: TGTGCCAGCAGTCCCAGGACTAGTCGCGGGGTGGAGACCCAGTACTTC.

A few counts support this clone. The chain employs TRBV15 and TRBJ1-2, with D maybe TRBD1 (5 bases). The CDR3 has 16 residues. Germline loops: CDR1 LNHNV, CDR2 YYDKDF (reference sequence). Trimming removed 1 base from V and 4 bases from J, with 16 bases in between. CDR3 amino acids: CATSRAQGTGSYGYTF. As DNA, the CDR3 is TGTGCCACCAGCAGAGCGCAGGGAACGGGAAGCTATGGCTACACCTTC.

There are a few counts of this clone. The chain combines TRBV28 with TRBJ1-3; D remains unclear. The CDR3 is 14 amino acids. V lost 2 bases and J 5 bases, leaving 10 bases between the germline ends. The germline V gene encodes CDR1 MDHEN and CDR2 SYDVKM. CDR3 region: CASSLGSLRNTIYF. In DNA, the CDR3 is TGTGCCAGCAGTTTAGGGTCCTTGCGAAACACCATATATTTT.

This clone counts as medium-sized. This chain connects TRBV28 to TRBJ2-1, with D perhaps matching TRBD1 (5 bases). The V end lost 2 bases, the J end lost 1 base, and 12 bases lay between the germline ends. The CDR3 is 16 residues long. The germline V gene encodes CDR1 MDHEN and CDR2 SYDVKM. CDR3 in DNA: TGTGCCAGCAGTTTAGACGGACACTTGTCCTACAATGAGCAGTTCTTC. This sequence encodes CASSLDGHLSYNEQFF.

The J gene is TRBJ1-3, the V gene TRBV11-3; TRBD1 is a possible D gene (5 bases). Germline V gene lookup returns CDR1 SGHNT and CDR2 YENEEA. With 3 bases removed from V and 2 bases from J, the gap between germline ends came to 11 bases. The CDR3 runs 15 residues. The CDR3 spells CASSFIQVTGNTIYF. DNA for the CDR3: TGTGCCAGCAGCTTCATACAGGTGACTGGAAACACCATATATTTT.